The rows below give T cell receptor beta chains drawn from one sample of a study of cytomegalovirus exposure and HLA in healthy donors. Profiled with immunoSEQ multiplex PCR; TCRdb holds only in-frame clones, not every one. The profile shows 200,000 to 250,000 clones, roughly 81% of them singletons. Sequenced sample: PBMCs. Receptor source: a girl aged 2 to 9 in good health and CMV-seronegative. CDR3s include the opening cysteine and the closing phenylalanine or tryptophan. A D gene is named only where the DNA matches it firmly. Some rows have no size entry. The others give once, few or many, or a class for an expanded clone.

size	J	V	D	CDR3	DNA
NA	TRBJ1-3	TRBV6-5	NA	CASSYSPGRSGNTIYF	TGTGCCAGCAGTTACTCGCCAGGGCGGAGTGGAAACACCATATATTTT
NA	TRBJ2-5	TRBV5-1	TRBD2	CASSKGLAALQETQYF	TGCGCCAGCAGCAAGGGACTAGCGGCTCTACAAGAGACCCAGTACTTC
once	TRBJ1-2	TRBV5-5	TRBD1	CASSPGQGVIYGYTF	TGTGCCAGCAGCCCGGGACAGGGGGTTATATATGGCTACACCTTC
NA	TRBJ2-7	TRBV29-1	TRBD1	CSVIPGQGVGEQYF	TGCAGCGTGATACCGGGACAGGGGGTGGGAGAGCAGTACTTC
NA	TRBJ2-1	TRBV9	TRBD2	CASSVGTSGAYNEQFF	TGTGCCAGCAGCGTTGGGACTAGCGGGGCCTACAATGAGCAGTTCTTC
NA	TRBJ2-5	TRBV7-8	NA	CASSPFLRIQETQYF	TGTGCCAGCAGCCCTTTTTTGCGGATCCAAGAGACCCAGTACTTC
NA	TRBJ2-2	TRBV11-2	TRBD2	CASSFRVAGVQTGELFF	TGTGCCAGCAGCTTCCGCGTAGCGGGAGTTCAAACCGGGGAGCTGTTTTTT
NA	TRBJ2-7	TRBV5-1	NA	CASSLDKKYEQYF	TGCGCCAGCAGCCTAGATAAAAAATACGAGCAGTACTTC
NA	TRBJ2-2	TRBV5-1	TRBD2	CASSLSSGRISGELFF	TGCGCCAGCAGCTTGTCTAGCGGGAGGATATCCGGGGAGCTGTTTTTT
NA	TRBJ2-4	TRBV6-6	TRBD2	CASSYSIWGGNIQYF	TGTGCCAGCAGTTACTCGATATGGGGGGGGAACATTCAGTACTTC
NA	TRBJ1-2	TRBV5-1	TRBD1	CASSPGQGTHYGYTF	TGCGCCAGCAGCCCCGGACAGGGGACTCACTATGGCTACACCTTC
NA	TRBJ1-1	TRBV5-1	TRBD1	CASSPGRQGRMNTEAFF	TGCGCCAGCAGCCCTGGGAGACAGGGAAGGATGAACACTGAAGCTTTCTTT
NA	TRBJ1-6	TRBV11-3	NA	CASSLRGLLNSPLHF	TGTGCCAGCAGCTTAAGAGGGCTGCTTAATTCACCCCTCCACTTT
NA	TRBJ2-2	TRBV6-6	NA	CASRAPGRENTGELFF	TGTGCCAGCAGGGCCCCCGGACGGGAGAACACCGGGGAGCTGTTTTTT
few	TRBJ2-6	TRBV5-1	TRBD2	CASRDPSGSRYSGANVLTF	TGCGCCAGCAGGGATCCTAGCGGGAGTCGCTACTCTGGGGCCAACGTCCTGACTTTC
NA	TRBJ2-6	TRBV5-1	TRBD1	CASSLRQGGKGANVLTF	TGCGCCAGCAGCTTGAGACAGGGTGGTAAAGGGGCCAACGTCCTGACTTTC
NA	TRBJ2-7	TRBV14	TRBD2	CASSQGLGRTSVSNEQYF	TGTGCCAGCAGCCAAGGGCTGGGTAGGACTAGCGTCTCTAACGAGCAGTACTTC
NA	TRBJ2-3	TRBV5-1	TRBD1	CASSPGTGGRTDTQYF	TGCGCCAGCAGCCCGGGGACAGGGGGAAGGACAGATACGCAGTATTTT
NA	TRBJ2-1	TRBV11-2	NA	CASSRPGSGTLYNEQFF	TGTGCCAGCAGCCGACCTGGAAGCGGGACATTATACAATGAGCAGTTCTTC
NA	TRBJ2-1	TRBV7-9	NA	CASRSGWQGGGEQFF	TGTGCCAGCAGGTCCGGGTGGCAGGGAGGGGGTGAGCAGTTCTTC
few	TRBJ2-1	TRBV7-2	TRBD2	CASSLFRGSRGYTYNEQFF	TGTGCCAGCAGCTTATTTAGGGGATCGCGGGGGTACACCTACAATGAGCAGTTCTTC
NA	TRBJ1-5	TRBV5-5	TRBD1	CASSLGTGRGNQPQHF	TGTGCCAGCAGCTTGGGGACAGGGAGAGGCAATCAGCCCCAGCATTTT
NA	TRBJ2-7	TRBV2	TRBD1	CASRPRDRGMYEQYF	TGTGCCAGCAGACCCCGGGACAGGGGGATGTACGAGCAGTACTTC
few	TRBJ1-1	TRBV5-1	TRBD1	CASSLETGGNTEAFF	TGCGCCAGCAGCTTGGAGACAGGGGGGAACACTGAAGCTTTCTTT
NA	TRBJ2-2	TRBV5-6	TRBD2	CASTKSEGLARTGELFF	TGTGCCAGCACTAAATCGGAGGGACTAGCTAGAACCGGGGAGCTGTTTTTT
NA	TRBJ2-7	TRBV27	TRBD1	CASTETGSYEQYF	TGTGCCAGCACCGAGACAGGGTCCTACGAGCAGTACTTC
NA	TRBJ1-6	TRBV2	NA	CASSESKGYVVSPLHF	TGTGCCAGCAGTGAATCGAAGGGGTACGTGGTTTCACCCCTCCACTTT
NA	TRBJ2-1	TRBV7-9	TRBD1	CASSPRDRVNEQFF	TGTGCCAGCAGCCCCCGGGACAGGGTCAATGAGCAGTTCTTC
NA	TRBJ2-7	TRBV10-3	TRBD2	CAISREDSGHEQYF	TGTGCCATCAGCCGGGAGGATAGCGGGCACGAGCAGTACTTC
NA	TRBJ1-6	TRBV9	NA	CASSRGSSYNSPLHF	TGTGCCAGCAGTAGGGGGAGCTCCTATAATTCACCCCTCCACTTT
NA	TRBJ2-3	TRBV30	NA	CAWSRGAADTQYF	TGTGCCTGGAGCAGGGGGGCGGCGGATACGCAGTATTTT
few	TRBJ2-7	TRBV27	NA	CASRSGAYEQYF	TGTGCCAGCAGGTCAGGGGCCTACGAGCAGTACTTC
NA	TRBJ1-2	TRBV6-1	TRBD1	CASSTRTGKGGYTF	TGTGCCAGCAGTACACGGACAGGGAAGGGAGGCTACACCTTC
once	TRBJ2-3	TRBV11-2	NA	CASSLVRGASTDTQYF	TGTGCCAGCAGCTTAGTACGGGGAGCTAGCACAGATACGCAGTATTTT
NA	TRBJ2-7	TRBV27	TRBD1	CASSLRTGDHYEQYF	TGTGCCAGCAGTTTAAGGACAGGGGATCACTACGAGCAGTACTTC
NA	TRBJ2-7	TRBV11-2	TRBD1	CASSLLDRGYEQYF	TGTGCCAGCAGCTTACTCGACAGGGGCTACGAGCAGTACTTC
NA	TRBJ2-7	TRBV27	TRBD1	CASSSGGTPYEQYF	TGTGCCAGCAGTTCAGGGGGCACCCCTTACGAGCAGTACTTC
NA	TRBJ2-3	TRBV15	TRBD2	CATTGGGADTQYF	TGTGCCACCACGGGGGGAGGTGCCGATACGCAGTATTTT
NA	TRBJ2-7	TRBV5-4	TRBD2	CASSFSAAGGVYEQYF	TGTGCCAGCAGCTTCTCGGCTGCGGGAGGAGTCTACGAGCAGTACTTC
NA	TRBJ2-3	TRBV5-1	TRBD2	CASRSGGASSTDTQYF	TGCGCCAGCAGAAGCGGGGGGGCCTCTAGCACAGATACGCAGTATTTT
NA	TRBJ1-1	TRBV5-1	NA	CASSLGLNTEAFF	TGCGCCAGCAGCTTGGGTTTAAACACTGAAGCTTTCTTT
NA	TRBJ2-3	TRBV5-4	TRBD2	CASSVTSGGTDTQYF	TGTGCCAGCAGCGTGACTAGCGGGGGCACAGATACGCAGTATTTT
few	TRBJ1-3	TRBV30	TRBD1	CAWSVGTGVNTIYF	TGTGCCTGGAGTGTGGGGACAGGGGTAAACACCATATATTTT
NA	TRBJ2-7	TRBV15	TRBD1	CATATGTGYEQYF	TGTGCCACCGCCACCGGGACAGGCTACGAGCAGTACTTC
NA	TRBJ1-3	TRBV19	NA	CASSPVGNTIYF	TGTGCCAGTAGTCCAGTCGGAAACACCATATATTTT
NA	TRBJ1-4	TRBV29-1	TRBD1	CSVEAHTGVATNEKLFF	TGCAGCGTTGAAGCCCACACAGGGGTTGCAACTAATGAAAAACTGTTTTTT
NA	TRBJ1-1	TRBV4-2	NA	CASSLRGGAAEAFF	TGTGCCAGCAGCCTGCGCGGGGGGGCCGCTGAAGCTTTCTTT
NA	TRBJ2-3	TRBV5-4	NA	CASSPAAGRFSEETQYF	TGTGCCAGCAGCCCGGCGGCGGGGAGGTTTTCAGAAGAGACGCAGTATTTT
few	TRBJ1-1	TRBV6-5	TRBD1	CASSTGQGRNTEAFF	TGTGCCAGCAGTACGGGACAGGGGCGGAACACTGAAGCTTTCTTT
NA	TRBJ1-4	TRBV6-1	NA	CASSETRTGSLKKLFF	TGTGCCAGCAGTGAAACCCGAACAGGGTCCCTGAAAAAACTGTTTTTT
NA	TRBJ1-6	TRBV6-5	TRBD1	CASRTAGGGNSPLHF	TGTGCCAGTCGGACTGCAGGGGGTGGTAATTCACCCCTCCACTTT
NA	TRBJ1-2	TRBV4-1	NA	CASSFHRHTYGYTF	TGCGCCAGCAGCTTTCACAGGCATACTTATGGCTACACCTTC
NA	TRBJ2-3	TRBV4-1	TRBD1	CASSQEPGGSTDTQYF	TGCGCCAGCAGCCAAGAACCAGGGGGCTCGACAGATACGCAGTATTTT
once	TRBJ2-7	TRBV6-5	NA	CASSYSKVRQIYEQYF	TGTGCCAGCAGTTACTCGAAGGTTCGACAGATCTACGAGCAGTACTTC
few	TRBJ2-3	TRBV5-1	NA	CASSPPIAATSTDTQYF	TGCGCCAGCAGTCCTCCAATAGCGGCAACTAGCACAGATACGCAGTATTTT
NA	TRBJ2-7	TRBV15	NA	CATSRLRQGGRYEQYF	TGTGCCACCAGCAGACTACGACAGGGAGGTCGCTACGAGCAGTACTTC
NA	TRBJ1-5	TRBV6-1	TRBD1	CAGSGTGGLNQPQHF	TGTGCCGGCAGTGGCACAGGGGGCCTCAATCAGCCCCAGCATTTT